These T cell receptor beta chains were read from a single sample in a study of neoadjuvant anti-PD-1 for oral cavity cancer. Assay: immunoSEQ multiplex PCR; the TCRdb copy retains only in-frame clones and omits some. The sample holds 20,000 to 30,000 clones; around 26% are singletons and the top ten take over 15%. The material was tumor tissue, obtained after nivolumab (anti-PD-1) treatment. These receptors came from a person between 35 and 79 years old with oral cavity squamous cell carcinoma. The CDR3 runs from the conserved cysteine through the conserved F or W. The order of the fields is J gene, clone size, V gene, D gene, CDR3 DNA, CDR3 protein. A D gene is named only where the DNA matches it firmly. The listing skips clone size in some rows; elsewhere it reads once, few, many or a size class.

TRBJ1-5 | few | TRBV7-3 | TRBD1 | TGTGCCAGCAGCTTCAATGACAGGGGGTGCAATCAGCCCCAGCATTTT | CASSFNDRGCNQPQHF
TRBJ1-2 | NA | TRBV29-1 | TRBD1 | TGCAGCGTTGAAAGGGGGACAGGAGACTTTAACTATGGCTACACCTTC | CSVERGTGDFNYGYTF
TRBJ1-1 | few | TRBV10-1 | NA | TGCGCCAGCAGTGAGTCGATCTACACTGAAGCTTTCTTT | CASSESIYTEAFF
TRBJ2-1 | NA | TRBV6-5 | NA | TGCGCCAGCGGATGGGGGGGCGAGCAGTTCTTC | CASGWGGEQFF
TRBJ1-1 | few | TRBV9 | TRBD1 | TGTGCCAGCACCGACCTCCATTCGACAGGGCTCTCAGCTTTCTTT | CASTDLHSTGLSAFF
TRBJ1-4 | few | TRBV2 | NA | TGTGCCAGCAGCGACCACGACAGGTCTAATGAAAAACTGTTTTTT | CASSDHDRSNEKLFF
TRBJ2-1 | NA | TRBV4-2 | TRBD2 | TGTGCCAGCAGCCAAGAAAGTTCTAGCGGCTACAATGAGCAGTTCTTC | CASSQESSSGYNEQFF
TRBJ1-5 | NA | TRBV7-9 | NA | TGTGCCAGCAGCTTCTGGCAGGGGCCCCTTGGGCAGCCCCAGCATTTT | CASSFWQGPLGQPQHF
TRBJ2-2 | NA | TRBV7-9 | NA | TGTGCCAGCAGCTTATTTATCGGGGAGCTGTTTTTT | CASSLFIGELFF
TRBJ1-2 | few | TRBV14 | NA | TGTGCCAGCAGCCAAGGGTCAGACTATGGCTACACCTTC | CASSQGSDYGYTF
TRBJ2-7 | NA | TRBV5-1 | NA | TGCGCCAGCAGCTTTACAGTGTCCTACGAGCAGTACTTC | CASSFTVSYEQYF
TRBJ1-2 | NA | TRBV12-5 | NA | TGTGCTAGTGGTTTTCTTAACAGGGCCGAAGGTCGCTTTACCGGGGGCTACACCTTC | CASGFLNRAEGRFTGGYTF
TRBJ2-7 | NA | TRBV28 | NA | TGTGCCAGCACGAAAGGAACCTACGAGCAGTACTTC | CASTKGTYEQYF
TRBJ2-1 | many | TRBV7-9 | TRBD2 | TGTGCCAGCAGACGTAGCGGGATCGAGCAGTTCTTC | CASRRSGIEQFF
TRBJ2-3 | NA | TRBV30 | NA | TGTGCCTGGAGTGCAGGACTGGACGATACGCAGTATTTT | CAWSAGLDDTQYF
TRBJ2-7 | NA | TRBV7-7 | NA | TGTGCCAGCAGCTTGGCAGGTTCCTACGAGCAGTACTTC | CASSLAGSYEQYF
TRBJ2-1 | NA | TRBV5-1 | NA | TGCGCCAGCAGCGTTGCAGGGGAACCCTTGATCCCGTTCTTC | CASSVAGEPLIPFF
TRBJ2-1 | NA | TRBV11-2 | NA | TGTGCCAGCAGCTTAAGCCAGCCGGCCGACAATGAGCAGTTCTTC | CASSLSQPADNEQFF
TRBJ2-7 | few | TRBV28 | TRBD1 | TGTGCCAGCAACTCACCCGGACAGGGGACATACGAGCAGTACTTC | CASNSPGQGTYEQYF
TRBJ1-5 | few | TRBV30 | NA | TGTGCCTGGAGTGGGTCAAGCAATCAGCCCCAGCATTTT | CAWSGSSNQPQHF
TRBJ1-3 | NA | TRBV14 | NA | TGTGCCAGCAGCCAAGAGGACAGTTCGAGAAACACCATATATTTT | CASSQEDSSRNTIYF
TRBJ1-3 | NA | TRBV30 | NA | TGTGCCTGGAAGGCCTCTGGAAACACCATATATTTT | CAWKASGNTIYF
TRBJ2-7 | few | TRBV6-5 | NA | TGTGCCAGCGCGGTGGGTGATGAGCAGTACTTC | CASAVGDEQYF
TRBJ2-5 | medium-sized | TRBV6-6 | TRBD2 | TGTGCCAGCAGTTACTCGACCCTAGCGGCAGAGACCCAGTACTTC | CASSYSTLAAETQYF
TRBJ2-7 | NA | TRBV18 | TRBD1 | TGTGCCAGCTCACCACCGATGGGACAGGGCTACTCCTACGAGCAGTACTTC | CASSPPMGQGYSYEQYF
TRBJ2-7 | few | TRBV7-9 | NA | TGTGCCAGCAGCTTATCTAACGAGCAGTACTTC | CASSLSNEQYF
TRBJ2-7 | NA | TRBV11-2 | TRBD1 | TGTGCCAGCAGCCGGGACAGGGTATCCTACGAGCAGTACTTC | CASSRDRVSYEQYF
TRBJ1-5 | few | TRBV6-1 | NA | TGTGCCAGCAGTGTGTCGGGAGATAGCAATCAGCCCCAGCATTTT | CASSVSGDSNQPQHF
TRBJ1-2 | NA | TRBV2 | NA | TGTGCCAGCAGCGCGAGTGGGTATGGCTACACCTTC | CASSASGYGYTF
TRBJ1-2 | NA | TRBV19 | NA | TGTGCCAGTAGTATGTTCCGGCAGTATGGCTACACCTTC | CASSMFRQYGYTF
TRBJ1-1 | NA | TRBV27 | TRBD1 | TGTGCCAGCAGTGTCTACAGGGGAGGATTTACTGAAGCTTTCTTT | CASSVYRGGFTEAFF
TRBJ1-5 | NA | TRBV15 | NA | TGTGCCACCAGCAGAGGGAGTGGCAGCCCGTACAATCAGCCCCAGCATTTT | CATSRGSGSPYNQPQHF
TRBJ2-7 | few | TRBV18 | TRBD2 | TGTGCCAGCTCAGAGAGCGGGGCGACCTACGAGCAGTACTTC | CASSESGATYEQYF
TRBJ2-7 | NA | TRBV19 | NA | TGTGCCACAAGGGGAGGCCCGGGGCTCACCTACGAGCAGTACTTC | CATRGGPGLTYEQYF
TRBJ2-5 | NA | TRBV10-3 | TRBD2 | TGTGCCACTACTAGCGGGGGGGCCTTGGGGACCCAGTACTTC | CATTSGGALGTQYF
TRBJ1-1 | few | TRBV7-2 | NA | TGTGCCAGCAGCTGGTACTCGTCGAACACTGAAGCTTTCTTT | CASSWYSSNTEAFF
TRBJ1-1 | few | TRBV6-6 | NA | TGTGCCAGCAGACCTACTCGGGGCACTGAAGCTTTCTTT | CASRPTRGTEAFF
TRBJ2-1 | NA | TRBV7-9 | NA | TGTGCCAGCAGCTTAGAACGTAGTGGGCAGTTCTTC | CASSLERSGQFF
TRBJ1-5 | few | TRBV11-2 | NA | TGTGCCAGCAGCTTCAGAAGACGTCTGAGCAATCAGCCCCAGCATTTT | CASSFRRRLSNQPQHF
TRBJ1-2 | NA | TRBV5-1 | TRBD1 | TGCGCCAGCAGCTTGGGGGGACAGGACCACTATGGCTACACCTTC | CASSLGGQDHYGYTF
TRBJ2-1 | NA | TRBV7-2 | TRBD1 | TGTGCCAGCAGCCGAGGGCCAGGGGGCTCCTACAATGAGCAGTTCTTC | CASSRGPGGSYNEQFF
TRBJ1-1 | NA | TRBV9 | NA | TGTGCCAGCAGCGTAGGGGTGGAGAGGGAAGCTTTCTTT | CASSVGVEREAFF
TRBJ2-7 | many | TRBV2 | NA | TGTGCCAGCAGTGTGGGCCTCACCTACGAGCAGTACTTC | CASSVGLTYEQYF
TRBJ1-2 | NA | TRBV5-4 | NA | TGTGCCAGCAGCTTGGCCGGGGTAATCGGATATGGCTACACCTTC | CASSLAGVIGYGYTF
TRBJ1-2 | NA | TRBV7-3 | NA | TGTGCCAGCAGCCAAAAGGGGGGCTATGGCTACACCTTC | CASSQKGGYGYTF
TRBJ1-3 | medium-sized | TRBV7-6 | NA | TGTGCCAGCAGCCAGGGCGCTAGGCCCGTCTCTGGAAACACCATATATTTT | CASSQGARPVSGNTIYF
TRBJ2-7 | few | TRBV10-3 | TRBD2 | TGTGCCATCAGTGAGGCGGCTAGCGGGGGTGGCGAGCAGTACTTC | CAISEAASGGGEQYF
TRBJ1-2 | NA | TRBV4-1 | TRBD1 | TGCGCCAGCAGCGACTGGACAGGAATAAATGGCTACACCTTC | CASSDWTGINGYTF
TRBJ1-2 | NA | TRBV27 | NA | TGTGCCAGCAGTCCTCCGGACGGGGTTTCTGGCTACACCTTC | CASSPPDGVSGYTF
TRBJ2-5 | few | TRBV5-1 | NA | TGCGCCAGCAGCTTTGGGGCGGCCCTCCAAGAGACCCAGTACTTC | CASSFGAALQETQYF
TRBJ2-3 | NA | TRBV21-1 | NA | TGTGCCAGCATCGAGAGGCAGGGCACAGATACGCAGTATTTT | CASIERQGTDTQYF
TRBJ1-3 | NA | TRBV5-8 | NA | TGTGCCAGCAGGTCTACAACCTCAGGAAACACCATATATTTT | CASRSTTSGNTIYF
TRBJ2-5 | few | TRBV18 | NA | TGTGCCAGCTCACCGAAGGGAGGTGGAGAGACCCAGTACTTC | CASSPKGGGETQYF
TRBJ1-5 | NA | TRBV30 | NA | TGTGCCTGGAGTCAGGGATCCACAGCAAATCAGCCCCAGCATTTT | CAWSQGSTANQPQHF
TRBJ2-2 | few | TRBV11-3 | TRBD2 | TGTGCCAGCAGCTTAGTCGCGGGACTAGCGGGAGCCGGGGAGCTGTTTTTT | CASSLVAGLAGAGELFF